The 24 T cell receptor beta chains listed next were all sequenced from one sample in a study of T cell responses to AZD1222 COVID-19 vaccine. Method: immunoSEQ multiplex PCR; TCRdb's copy keeps in-frame clones and lacks some. The table shows around 99,000 clones, with roughly 90% occurring only once. Sequenced here: peripheral blood, sampled on day 0 of AZD1222 vaccination. These receptors all come from an adult in good health.

This chain uses TRBV7-9 with TRBJ2-7; TRBD1 matches 8 bases. The V gene's germline CDR1 is SEHNR and CDR2 FQNEAQ (reference sequence). The J segment lost 3 bases and the V segment lost 2 bases, leaving 3 bases of the junction unmatched. The CDR3 loop spans 14 amino acids. The CDR3 is CASSLSGQGYEQYF. The CDR3, as DNA: TGTGCCAGCAGCTTATCTGGACAGGGCTACGAGCAGTACTTC.

This clone was picked up a small number of times. This chain links TRBV5-1 with TRBJ2-1, with D possibly being TRBD2 (6 bases). Germline V CDR1 and CDR2: SGHRS, YFSETQ. V was cut by 3 bases and J by 6 bases, with 13 bases left in between. The length of the CDR3 is 14 residues. CDR3 sequence: CASSSQAGTNEQFF. The CDR3, as DNA: TGCGCCAGCAGCTCCCAAGCGGGTACCAATGAGCAGTTCTTC.

V and J are TRBV20-1 and TRBJ2-7; TRBD2 matches at 10 bases. After removal of 3 bases from V and 0 bases from J, the junction contained 14 bases not matched to a gene. This CDR3 has 18 residues. Germline values: CDR1 DFQATT, CDR2 SNEGSKA (reference sequence). The CDR3 here is CSASGGPGLAHNSYEQYF. The DNA for the CDR3 is TGCAGTGCTAGTGGGGGCCCGGGACTAGCGCATAACTCCTACGAGCAGTACTTC.

This clone turned up a few times. The V and J genes are TRBV7-2 and TRBJ2-5; TRBD1 agrees at 10 bases. Trimming removed 1 base from V and 2 bases from J; junction bases left unmatched: 10. CDR1 and CDR2 from the germline V gene are SGHTA and FQGNSA. CDR3 length: 18 residues. CDR3 sequence: CASSLGLRDRGPQETQYF. In DNA, the CDR3 is TGTGCCAGCAGCTTAGGATTGCGGGACAGGGGACCTCAAGAGACCCAGTACTTC.

The V call is TRBV7-3, the J call TRBJ2-7; either TRBD1 or TRBD2 may supply D (5 bases each). Trimming shortened V by 5 bases and J by 3 bases, and 14 bases separated the two germline ends. The germline V gene encodes CDR1 SGHTA and CDR2 FQGTGA. This CDR3 region has 14 residues. The CDR3, as DNA: TGTGCCAGCAGCACTGGACGGGGCCACTACGAGCAGTACTTC. It encodes CASSTGRGHYEQYF.

The CDR3 is CASSTRIATNEKLFF. The CDR3 DNA sequence: TGTGCCAGTAGTACTCGAATTGCAACTAATGAAAAACTGTTTTTT. The chain couples TRBV19 to TRBJ1-4; the D is unclear. The V gene lost 4 bases and the J gene lost 0 bases, with 9 bases spanning the gap. The germline V gene has CDR1 LNHDA and CDR2 SQIVND (reference sequence). There are 15 residues in the CDR3. The full variable domain, completed using reference TRBV19 and TRBJ1-4, is DGGITQSPKYLFRKEGQNVTLSCEQNLNHDAMYWYRQDPGQGLRLIYYSQIVNDFQKGDIAEGYSVSREKKESFPLTVTSAQKNPTAFYLCASSTRIATNEKLFFGSGTQLSVL.

The V gene is TRBV6-5, the J gene TRBJ2-3; the match to TRBD2 covers 8 bases. In germline, CDR1 is MNHEY, CDR2 SVGAGI. J gave up 1 base and V 6 bases, and 0 bases lay outside the gene matches. The CDR3 consists of 13 residues. The CDR3 loop is CASRTSGTDTQYF. CDR3 bases: TGTGCCAGCAGGACTAGCGGCACAGATACGCAGTATTTT.

This clone was observed a single time. V and J are TRBV6-1 and TRBJ1-5, with D hard to call. The V end was cut by 2 bases, the J end by 0 bases, with 11 bases between. This CDR3 has 16 amino acids. Germline assignment: CDR1 MNHNS and CDR2 SASEGT. Written as DNA, the CDR3 is TGTGCCAGCAGTGAAATGGCGTATGATAGCAATCAGCCCCAGCATTTT. The encoded protein is CASSEMAYDSNQPQHF.

In its sample, this clone was seen once. The rearrangement uses TRBV29-1 and TRBJ2-3; 8 nucleotides agree with TRBD2. Germline V CDR1 and CDR2: SQVTM, ANQGSEA. Trimming at V came to 6 bases and at J to 4 bases, leaving 12 bases not matched to a gene. There are 15 residues in the CDR3. CDR3 in amino acids: CSVRAVAGSADTQYF. As DNA, the CDR3 is TGCAGCGTCCGAGCGGTAGCGGGAAGCGCAGATACGCAGTATTTT.

For the CDR3, the DNA is TGCGCCAGCAGTGAGAGGGACAGACCACAAGAGACCCAGTACTTC. Protein sequence: CASSERDRPQETQYF. The chain is built from TRBV10-2 and TRBJ2-5; TRBD1 agrees at 7 bases. The length of the CDR3 is 15 residues. CDR1 WSHSY and CDR2 SAAADI come from the germline V gene. With V trimmed by 2 bases and J by 2 bases, 5 bases remained unmatched.

This clone was recorded a few times. The V gene is TRBV2, the J gene TRBJ1-5; D gene uncertain. Trimming shortened V by 3 bases and J by 9 bases, and 15 bases separated the two germline ends. CDR1 and CDR2 (germline): SNHLY, FYNNEI. This CDR3 is 14 amino acids long. The CDR3 loop reads CASSEDESKGPQHF. CDR3 nucleotide sequence: TGTGCCAGCAGTGAGGACGAATCCAAAGGGCCCCAGCATTTT.

This chain uses TRBV28 with TRBJ1-1, with D unresolved. This CDR3 comprises 15 residues. Trimming stripped 6 bases from V and 1 base from J, with 15 bases between. CDR1 and CDR2 from the germline V gene are MDHEN and SYDVKM. The chain's CDR3 is CASSSPADGNTEAFF. The CDR3 DNA sequence: TGTGCCAGCAGCTCCCCAGCCGACGGGAACACTGAAGCTTTCTTT.

This clone has just a few counts. The CDR3 nucleotides read TGTGCCAGCAGCTCCACACGGTTGGGCACTGAAGCTTTCTTT. Translated: CASSSTRLGTEAFF. The rearrangement uses TRBV7-3 and TRBJ1-1; D not certain. V shed 4 bases and J shed 4 bases, with 13 bases lying between them. Germline assignment: CDR1 SGHTA and CDR2 FQGTGA. This CDR3 contains 14 residues.

This chain links TRBV24-1 with TRBJ2-7, with no clear D. This CDR3 has 16 residues. Germline loops: CDR1 KGHDR, CDR2 SFDVKD. V gave up 5 bases and J gave up 6 bases, with 22 bases separating them. DNA of the CDR3: TGTGCCACCAGTGTCACAGTCAAGTCCGGCCCCCTCGAGCAGTACTTC. Its protein is CATSVTVKSGPLEQYF.

This clone was recorded only once. This chain connects TRBV4-2 to TRBJ2-2; perhaps D is TRBD1 or TRBD2 (5 bases each). V was clipped by 4 bases and J by 4 bases, with 13 bases between them. CDR3 length: 15 amino acids. Germline V CDR1 and CDR2: LGHNA, YNFKEQ. The CDR3 protein is CASSRAGQGTGELFF. For the CDR3, the DNA is TGTGCCAGCAGCCGGGCGGGTCAGGGCACCGGGGAGCTGTTTTTT.

This chain connects TRBV4-1 to TRBJ1-6; the D is unclear. The germline V and J ends were trimmed by 4 bases and 5 bases, with 15 bases remaining between them. The V gene's germline CDR1 is MGHRA and CDR2 YSYEKL. The CDR3 totals 16 residues. This CDR3 is CASSRTLELDNSPLHF. In nucleotides, the CDR3 is TGCGCCAGCAGCCGTACGCTGGAATTGGATAATTCACCCCTCCACTTT.

This clone was found once. This chain connects TRBV7-2 to TRBJ2-1, with 12 positions matching TRBD2. The trim removed 1 base at V and 16 bases at J, leaving 11 bases unmatched. The CDR3 extends over 15 amino acids. Germline V CDR1 and CDR2: SGHTA, FQGNSA. The CDR3 is CASSLEASGRAKGFF. For the CDR3, the DNA is TGTGCCAGCAGCTTAGAGGCTAGCGGGAGGGCCAAGGGATTCTTC.

The chain links TRBV5-5 to TRBJ2-7, with 9 bases aligning to TRBD2. V trimming: 3 bases; J trimming: 6 bases; junction bases outside the gene matches: 7. CDR3 length equals 14 residues. CDR1 and CDR2 (germline): SGHKS, YYEKEE (reference sequence). CDR3 nucleotides: TGTGCCAGCAGCTCATTAGCGGGAGTCTCCGAGCAGTACTTC. Translated: CASSSLAGVSEQYF. Full variable domain (rest looked up from reference TRBV5-5 and TRBJ2-7): DAGVTQSPTHLIKTRGQQVTLRCSPISGHKSVSWYQQVLGQGPQFIFQYYEKEERGRGNFPDRFSARQFPNYSSELNVNALLLGDSALYLCASSSLAGVSEQYFGPGTRLTVT.

This clone turned up a few times. The chain combines TRBV18 with TRBJ2-3, with 10 positions matching TRBD2. There are 15 residues in the CDR3. CDR1 and CDR2 (germline): KGHSH, LQKENI. With V trimmed by 4 bases and J by 2 bases, 3 bases remained unmatched. In DNA, the CDR3 is TGTGCCAGCTCACTACTAGCGGGGTCCACAGATACGCAGTATTTT. It specifies CASSLLAGSTDTQYF.

This clone was seen once. This sequence joins TRBV19 and TRBJ1-2; the match to TRBD1 covers 7 bases. The CDR3 is 15 amino acids. Germline trimming cut 5 bases from V and 5 bases from J; bases unmatched to any gene: 11. The germline V gene has CDR1 LNHDA and CDR2 SQIVND (reference sequence). This CDR3 is CASSPWGQPIYGYTF. The CDR3 region has the DNA TGTGCCAGTAGTCCATGGGGACAGCCTATATATGGCTACACCTTC.

In its sample, this clone was seen a few times. The genes are TRBV2 and TRBJ1-2; 8 positions match TRBD1. With 8 bases clipped from V and 3 bases from J, the junction kept 8 bases outside the gene matches. The CDR3 is 14 residues long. Germline V gene data show CDR1 as SNHLY and CDR2 as FYNNEI. In DNA, the CDR3 is TGTGCCAGCGGGCGGACAGGGTCCGACTATGGCTACACCTTC. The encoded protein is CASGRTGSDYGYTF.

J is TRBJ2-7 and V is TRBV15; weak D call: TRBD2 (6 bases). The germline V gene encodes CDR1 LNHNV and CDR2 YYDKDF (reference sequence). The V end was cut by 0 bases, the J end by 1 base, with 13 bases between. This CDR3 comprises 16 residues. CDR3 in amino acids: CATSRDLGSGSYEQYF. The CDR3 DNA sequence: TGTGCCACCAGCAGAGATCTGGGAAGCGGGTCCTACGAGCAGTACTTC.

The chain has TRBV2 and TRBJ2-7; D remains unclear. Per germline, CDR1 SNHLY and CDR2 FYNNEI. This CDR3 comprises 9 residues. The V end was cut by 6 bases, the J end by 5 bases, with 2 bases between. As DNA, the CDR3 is TGTGCCAGCAGCGACGAGCAGTACTTC. Protein sequence: CASSDEQYF.

This chain links TRBV5-1 with TRBJ1-2, with no clear D. With 0 bases removed from V and 1 base from J, the gap between germline ends came to 19 bases. This CDR3 is 18 amino acids long. Germline CDR1 and CDR2: SGHRS and YFSETQ. CDR3 bases: TGCGCCAGCAGCTTGGCCTTCGTGTCAGCAGTTAATAACTATGGCTACACCTTC. Translated: CASSLAFVSAVNNYGYTF.